In its sample, the clone carrying this T cell receptor beta chain was seen a few times. These data originate in a study of control samples from healthy donors and cancer patients. The J segment lost 3 bases and the V segment lost 3 bases, leaving 3 bases of the junction unmatched. Germline assignment: CDR1 SGHTA and CDR2 FQGNSA. The CDR3 length is 15 residues. Assay: immunoSEQ multiplex PCR; the TCRdb copy retains only in-frame clones and omits some. This table has 95,000 to 110,000 clones, 80% to 90% appearing once. The TCR originated in a man aged 55 to 69 with lung cancer. The chain carries TRBV7-2 and TRBJ2-1; 9 bases line up with TRBD1. Sequenced sample: PBMCs. CDR3 bases: TGTGCCAGCAGCTTTGACAGGGGGTACTACAATGAGCAGTTCTTC. It specifies CASSFDRGYYNEQFF.